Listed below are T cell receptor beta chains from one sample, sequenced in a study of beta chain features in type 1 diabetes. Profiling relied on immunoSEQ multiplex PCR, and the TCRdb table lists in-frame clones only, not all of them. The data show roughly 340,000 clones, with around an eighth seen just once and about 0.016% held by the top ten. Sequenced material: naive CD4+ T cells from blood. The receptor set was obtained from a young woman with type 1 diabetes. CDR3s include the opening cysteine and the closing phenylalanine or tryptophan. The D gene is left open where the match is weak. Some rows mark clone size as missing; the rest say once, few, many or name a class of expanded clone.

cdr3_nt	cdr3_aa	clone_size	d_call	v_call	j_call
TGTGCCAGCAGCTTGGGCAGTGCCTATGGCTACACCTTC	CASSLGSAYGYTF	NA	NA	TRBV5-4	TRBJ1-2
TGCGCCAGCAGCCCCGGTAGCACAGATACGCAGTATTTT	CASSPGSTDTQYF	once	NA	TRBV5-1	TRBJ2-3
TGCAGCGTTGGGACAGGCAACTACGAGCAGTACTTC	CSVGTGNYEQYF	few	TRBD1	TRBV29-1	TRBJ2-7
TGTGCCAGCAGCTTAATGGTAGCGGGAGGGAATGAGCAGTTCTTC	CASSLMVAGGNEQFF	NA	TRBD2	TRBV7-3	TRBJ2-1
TGTGCCAGCAGTCATAGCGGGAGCACAGATACGCAGTATTTT	CASSHSGSTDTQYF	NA	TRBD2	TRBV25-1	TRBJ2-3
TGTGCTAGTGGTTCGATAGTACGGACTGCGGGGGATGAGCAGTTCTTC	CASGSIVRTAGDEQFF	NA	TRBD2	TRBV12-5	TRBJ2-1
TGTGCCAGCAGCCCTCGGGGCCAAGAGACCCAGTACTTC	CASSPRGQETQYF	NA	NA	TRBV7-2	TRBJ2-5
TGCAGCGTTTACGTCGGTGAAAAACTGTTTTTT	CSVYVGEKLFF	NA	NA	TRBV29-1	TRBJ1-4
TGTGCCAGCAATCCCCCCGGCGGGGGAATCTACGAGCAGTACTTC	CASNPPGGGIYEQYF	NA	TRBD2	TRBV28	TRBJ2-7
TGTGCCAGCAGCTCCCCCTCGAACACTGAAGCTTTCTTT	CASSSPSNTEAFF	NA	NA	TRBV9	TRBJ1-1
TGTGCCAGCAGCGTAGCGGGAGCGGGCACCGGGGAGCTGTTTTTT	CASSVAGAGTGELFF	NA	NA	TRBV9	TRBJ2-2
TGTGCCAGCAGTGGTGCTAGCGGGCGTTCCTACAATGAGCAGTTCTTC	CASSGASGRSYNEQFF	NA	TRBD2	TRBV6-4	TRBJ2-1
TGCGCCAGCAGCTTGGGAGTAGCGGGAGATCCCTACGAGCAGTACTTC	CASSLGVAGDPYEQYF	few	TRBD2	TRBV5-1	TRBJ2-7
TGCGCCAGCAGCCAGGGTACCCCGGGACTAGCGGGGGAAAGCTCCTACAATGAGCAGTTCTTC	CASSQGTPGLAGESSYNEQFF	NA	TRBD2	TRBV4-3	TRBJ2-1
TGTGCCAGCAGCTTCGGACAGGCGACCTACAATGAGCAGTTCTTC	CASSFGQATYNEQFF	NA	TRBD1	TRBV5-4	TRBJ2-1
TGTGCCAGCAGCCGGAACCGGACAGGGATAACCGGGGAGCTGTTTTTT	CASSRNRTGITGELFF	few	TRBD1	TRBV7-9	TRBJ2-2
TGTGCCAGCAGTTTATCAGGGAAAGGCTACACCTTC	CASSLSGKGYTF	NA	NA	TRBV28	TRBJ1-2
TGTGCCAGCTCACTCCGACTAGCGGACCTCGTAACCGGGGAGCTGTTTTTT	CASSLRLADLVTGELFF	few	TRBD2	TRBV18	TRBJ2-2
TGTGCCAGCAGCCCTCTATTTGCTCGGCAAGAGACCCAGTACTTC	CASSPLFARQETQYF	few	NA	TRBV7-2	TRBJ2-5
TGTGCCAGCAGTCGGGGGAGCTCCTACAATGAGCAGTTCTTC	CASSRGSSYNEQFF	NA	NA	TRBV27	TRBJ2-1
TGTGCCTGGAGTTCCCCCCAGGGGTTACGAGAGACCCAGTACTTC	CAWSSPQGLRETQYF	NA	NA	TRBV30	TRBJ2-5
TGTGCCAGCAACATCTTCTCTGGAAACACCATATATTTT	CASNIFSGNTIYF	few	NA	TRBV2	TRBJ1-3
TGTGCCAGCAGTCAATTGGGACTAGCGGGAAGCAATGAGCAGTTCTTC	CASSQLGLAGSNEQFF	NA	TRBD2	TRBV28	TRBJ2-1
TGTGCCAGCAACCCCACAGCCTCGTCCTATGGCTACACCTTC	CASNPTASSYGYTF	NA	NA	TRBV2	TRBJ1-2
TGTGCCATCAGCGATGCTTTGGTAGCGGGAGAAAGAGATACGCAGTATTTT	CAISDALVAGERDTQYF	few	TRBD2	TRBV10-3	TRBJ2-3
TGTGCCAGCAGCAAGGGAGCCCCCAATGAGCAGTTCTTC	CASSKGAPNEQFF	few	NA	TRBV11-3	TRBJ2-1
TGCAGCGTTGCAGGGCAGAACTATGGCTACACCTTC	CSVAGQNYGYTF	few	NA	TRBV29-1	TRBJ1-2
TGTGCCAGCAGCCCAATGTTTAGCACAGATACGCAGTATTTT	CASSPMFSTDTQYF	NA	NA	TRBV4-2	TRBJ2-3
TGTGCCAGCAGCCAAGATCTGAGAGAGACCCAGTACTTC	CASSQDLRETQYF	NA	NA	TRBV14	TRBJ2-5
TGTGCCAGCAGCTCCCGTTTTCATGTAGCGGGAGGGCCCGATGAGCAGTTCTTC	CASSSRFHVAGGPDEQFF	NA	TRBD2	TRBV7-9	TRBJ2-1
TGTGCCAGCAGCTTATATGAAATCGGACTGGTAGACGAGCAGTACTTC	CASSLYEIGLVDEQYF	few	NA	TRBV11-2	TRBJ2-7
TGTGCCAGCAGCCCTTGGGACAGGTGGAACACCGGGGAGCTGTTTTTT	CASSPWDRWNTGELFF	NA	TRBD1	TRBV14	TRBJ2-2
TGTGCCAGCAGCCCAACAGGAGGGCCGAGGAATGAGCAGTTCTTC	CASSPTGGPRNEQFF	few	NA	TRBV7-8	TRBJ2-1
TGTGCCAGCTCACCAGGGGACAGGAGGAACACTGAAGCTTTCTTT	CASSPGDRRNTEAFF	few	TRBD1	TRBV18	TRBJ1-1
TGTGCCAGCAGCTTACTAGCGGGAGAGGGCGGGGAGCTGTTTTTT	CASSLLAGEGGELFF	NA	TRBD2	TRBV7-8	TRBJ2-2
TGCAGCGTTTTCCCAGGGGCTGGGGCCAACGTCCTGACTTTC	CSVFPGAGANVLTF	NA	NA	TRBV29-1	TRBJ2-6
TGTGCCAGCAGCTCGACCTCTAGCGTCCAAGAGACCCAGTACTTC	CASSSTSSVQETQYF	few	NA	TRBV5-4	TRBJ2-5
TGTGCCAGCAGCTTAGGAGCGTTCGGGGTTGTAGAGACCCAGTACTTC	CASSLGAFGVVETQYF	few	NA	TRBV7-8	TRBJ2-5
TGTGCCAGCAAGCCGGGACACCCCTACAATGAGCAGTTCTTC	CASKPGHPYNEQFF	few	NA	TRBV6-5	TRBJ2-1
TGTGCCAGCCGCAAGACAGGGGGCTACGAGCAGTACTTC	CASRKTGGYEQYF	NA	TRBD1	TRBV11-2	TRBJ2-7
TGCGCCAGCAGCTTGGCCAGGAGGATTGCAGCCAAAAACATTCAGTACTTC	CASSLARRIAAKNIQYF	few	NA	TRBV5-1	TRBJ2-4
TGTGCCAGCAGCCCCATACTAGCGGGAGCGTACAATGAGCAGTTCTTC	CASSPILAGAYNEQFF	NA	TRBD2	TRBV7-2	TRBJ2-1
TGTGCCAGCAGTCCGGACAGGGGAGACACAGATACGCAGTATTTT	CASSPDRGDTDTQYF	NA	TRBD1	TRBV27	TRBJ2-3
TGTGCCAGCAGTCCTTTACAGGGGGAGACTGAAGCTTTCTTT	CASSPLQGETEAFF	few	TRBD1	TRBV27	TRBJ1-1
TGTGCCAGCAGCCCGCGCGCTAGCGGGGTTACCTACAATGAGCAGTTCTTC	CASSPRASGVTYNEQFF	few	TRBD2	TRBV4-2	TRBJ2-1
TGTGCCAGCAGTTGGGACAGGAGCGGCTACACCTTC	CASSWDRSGYTF	few	TRBD1	TRBV5-5	TRBJ1-2
TGTGCGGCCGCACTAGTCTTCCACGAGCAGTACTTC	CAAALVFHEQYF	NA	NA	TRBV10-3	TRBJ2-7
TGCAGCGGCCACAGGGTGGGCACAGATACGCAGTATTTT	CSGHRVGTDTQYF	few	NA	TRBV29-1	TRBJ2-3
TGTGCCAGCTCAGACGAGGGAGGCACAGATACGCAGTATTTT	CASSDEGGTDTQYF	few	NA	TRBV18	TRBJ2-3
TGTGCCTGGAGTGTACGCGGGGCCCGTGAGGGCTACACCTTC	CAWSVRGAREGYTF	few	NA	TRBV30	TRBJ1-2
TGCGCCAGCAGCGTCGGAAGGACAGGGGGCACAGATACGCAGTATTTT	CASSVGRTGGTDTQYF	NA	TRBD1	TRBV5-1	TRBJ2-3
TGTGCCAGCAGTTCCCAGGGGGCCCTTGGCTACACCTTC	CASSSQGALGYTF	NA	TRBD1	TRBV11-2	TRBJ1-2
TGTGCCAGCACCCAGGGGCAGGCGGCCTATGGCTACACCTTC	CASTQGQAAYGYTF	few	NA	TRBV6-5	TRBJ1-2
TGTGCCAGCAGCTTGTGGGGGGGACAAGAGACCCAGTACTTC	CASSLWGGQETQYF	few	TRBD2	TRBV7-2	TRBJ2-5
TGTGCCATCAGTGAGCTGGCTAGCGGGGGCAAAAACATTCAGTACTTC	CAISELASGGKNIQYF	few	TRBD2	TRBV10-3	TRBJ2-4
TGTGCCAGCAGCTTTAGCGGAAGCTCCTACGAGCAGTACTTC	CASSFSGSSYEQYF	NA	NA	TRBV7-9	TRBJ2-7
TGTGCCAGCAGGAGGGTACAGGGGGCGTTGAATGAGCAGTTCTTC	CASRRVQGALNEQFF	NA	TRBD1	TRBV7-9	TRBJ2-1
TGTGCCAGCAGCGTAGGGAGTGTCCCCTACGAGCAGTACTTC	CASSVGSVPYEQYF	few	NA	TRBV9	TRBJ2-7